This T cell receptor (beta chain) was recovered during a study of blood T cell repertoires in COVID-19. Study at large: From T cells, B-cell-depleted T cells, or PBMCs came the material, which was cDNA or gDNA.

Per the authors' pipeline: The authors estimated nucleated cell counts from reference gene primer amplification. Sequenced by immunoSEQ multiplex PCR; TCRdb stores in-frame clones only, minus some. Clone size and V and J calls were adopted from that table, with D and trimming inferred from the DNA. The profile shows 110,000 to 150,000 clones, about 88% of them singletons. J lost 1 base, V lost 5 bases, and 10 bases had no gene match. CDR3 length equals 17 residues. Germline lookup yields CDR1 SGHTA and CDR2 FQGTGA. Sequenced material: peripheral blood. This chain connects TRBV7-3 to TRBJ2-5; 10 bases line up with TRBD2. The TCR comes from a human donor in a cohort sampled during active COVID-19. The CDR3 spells CASSPPGSGRIQETQYF. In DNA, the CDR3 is TGTGCCAGCAGCCCCCCAGGTAGCGGGAGGATCCAAGAGACCCAGTACTTC.